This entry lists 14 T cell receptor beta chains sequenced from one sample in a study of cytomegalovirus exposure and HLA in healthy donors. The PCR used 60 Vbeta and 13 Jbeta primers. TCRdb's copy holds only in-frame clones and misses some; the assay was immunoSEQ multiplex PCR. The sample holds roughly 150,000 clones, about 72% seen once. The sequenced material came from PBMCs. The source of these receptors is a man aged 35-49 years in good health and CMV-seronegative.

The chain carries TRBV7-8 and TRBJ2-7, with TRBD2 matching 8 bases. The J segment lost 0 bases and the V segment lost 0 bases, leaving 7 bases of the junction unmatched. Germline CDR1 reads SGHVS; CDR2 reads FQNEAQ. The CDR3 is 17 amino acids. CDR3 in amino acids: CASSLARVAGSSYEQYF. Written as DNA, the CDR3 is TGTGCCAGCAGCTTAGCGCGAGTAGCGGGGAGCTCCTACGAGCAGTACTTC.

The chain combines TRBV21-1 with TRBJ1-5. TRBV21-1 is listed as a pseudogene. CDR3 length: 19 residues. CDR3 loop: CPYIGERRERCYSNQPQHF. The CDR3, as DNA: TGTCCGTATATTGGGGAACGTCGGGAAAGGTGTTATAGCAATCAGCCCCAGCATTTT.

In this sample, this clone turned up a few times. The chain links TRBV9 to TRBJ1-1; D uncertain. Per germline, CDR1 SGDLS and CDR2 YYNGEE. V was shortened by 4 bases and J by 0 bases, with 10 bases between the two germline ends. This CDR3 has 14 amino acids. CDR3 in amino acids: CASSNEGLNTEAFF. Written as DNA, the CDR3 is TGTGCCAGCAGCAACGAGGGTTTGAACACTGAAGCTTTCTTT.

This CDR3 is CASSLTFGSASGGANVLTF. The CDR3, as DNA: TGTGCCAGCAGCTTGACATTCGGGAGTGCCTCCGGGGGGGCCAACGTCCTGACTTTC. The rearrangement joins TRBV5-8 to TRBJ2-6; D might be TRBD2 (6 bases). Germline CDR1 and CDR2: SGHTS and YDEGEE. This CDR3 comprises 19 residues. The V gene lost 1 base and the J gene lost 4 bases, with 21 bases spanning the gap.

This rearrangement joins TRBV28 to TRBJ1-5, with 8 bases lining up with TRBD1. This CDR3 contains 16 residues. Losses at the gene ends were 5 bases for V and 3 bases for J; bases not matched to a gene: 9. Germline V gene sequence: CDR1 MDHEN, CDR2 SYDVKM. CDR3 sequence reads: CASSARTGSPNQPQHF. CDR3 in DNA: TGTGCCAGCAGTGCCCGGACAGGGAGCCCCAATCAGCCCCAGCATTTT.

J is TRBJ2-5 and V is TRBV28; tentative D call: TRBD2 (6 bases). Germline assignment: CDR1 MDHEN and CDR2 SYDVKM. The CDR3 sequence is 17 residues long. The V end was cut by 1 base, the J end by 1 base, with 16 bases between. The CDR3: CASSLSAGKMSQETQYF. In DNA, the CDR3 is TGTGCCAGCAGTTTATCCGCGGGGAAGATGTCCCAAGAGACCCAGTACTTC.

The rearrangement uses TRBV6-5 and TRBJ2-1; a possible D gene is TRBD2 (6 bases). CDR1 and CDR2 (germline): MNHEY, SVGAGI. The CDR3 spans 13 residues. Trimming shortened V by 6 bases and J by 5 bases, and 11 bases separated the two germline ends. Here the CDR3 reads CASRGTVDNEQFF. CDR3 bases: TGTGCCAGCAGAGGGACTGTCGACAATGAGCAGTTCTTC.

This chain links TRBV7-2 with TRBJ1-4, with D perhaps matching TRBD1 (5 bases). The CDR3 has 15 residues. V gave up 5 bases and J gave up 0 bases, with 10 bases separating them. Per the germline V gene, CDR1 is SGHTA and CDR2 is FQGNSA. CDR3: CASSRATATNEKLFF. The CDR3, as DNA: TGTGCCAGCAGCCGCGCGACAGCAACTAATGAAAAACTGTTTTTT.

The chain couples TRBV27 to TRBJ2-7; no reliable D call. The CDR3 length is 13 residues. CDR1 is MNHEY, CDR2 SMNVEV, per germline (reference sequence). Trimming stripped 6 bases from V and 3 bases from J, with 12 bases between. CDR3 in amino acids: CASRGGTVYEQYF. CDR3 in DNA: TGTGCCAGCAGAGGCGGAACTGTCTACGAGCAGTACTTC.

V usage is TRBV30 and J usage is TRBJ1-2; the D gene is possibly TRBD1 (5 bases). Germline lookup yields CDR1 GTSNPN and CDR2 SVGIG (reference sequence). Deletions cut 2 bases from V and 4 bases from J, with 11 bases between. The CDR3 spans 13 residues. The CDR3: CAWSLGRAYGYTF. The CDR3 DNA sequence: TGTGCCTGGAGTCTAGGCAGGGCCTATGGCTACACCTTC.

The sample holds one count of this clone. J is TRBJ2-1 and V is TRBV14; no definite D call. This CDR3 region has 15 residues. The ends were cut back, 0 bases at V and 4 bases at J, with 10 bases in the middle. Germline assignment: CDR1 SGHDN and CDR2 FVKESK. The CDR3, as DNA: TGTGCCAGCAGCCAAGATCACTTGCGTTACAATGAGCAGTTCTTC. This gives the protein CASSQDHLRYNEQFF.

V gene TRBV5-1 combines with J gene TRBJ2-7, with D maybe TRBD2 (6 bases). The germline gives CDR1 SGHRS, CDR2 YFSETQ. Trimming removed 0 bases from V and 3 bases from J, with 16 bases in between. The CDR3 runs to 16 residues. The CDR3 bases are TGCGCCAGCAGCTTGGGGGGCCGGGAGCTCAACTACGAGCAGTACTTC. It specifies CASSLGGRELNYEQYF.

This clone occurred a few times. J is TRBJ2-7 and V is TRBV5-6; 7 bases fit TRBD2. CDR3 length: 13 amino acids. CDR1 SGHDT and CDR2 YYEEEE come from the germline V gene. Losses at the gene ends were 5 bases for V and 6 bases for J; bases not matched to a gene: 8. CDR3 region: CASRLYSGGEQYF. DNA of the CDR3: TGTGCCAGCAGATTATACTCGGGGGGCGAGCAGTACTTC. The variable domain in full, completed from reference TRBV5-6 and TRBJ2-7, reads DAGVTQSPTHLIKTRGQQVTLRCSPKSGHDTVSWYQQALGQGPQFIFQYYEEEERQRGNFPDRFSGHQFPNYSSELNVNALLLGDSALYLCASRLYSGGEQYFGPGTRLTVT.

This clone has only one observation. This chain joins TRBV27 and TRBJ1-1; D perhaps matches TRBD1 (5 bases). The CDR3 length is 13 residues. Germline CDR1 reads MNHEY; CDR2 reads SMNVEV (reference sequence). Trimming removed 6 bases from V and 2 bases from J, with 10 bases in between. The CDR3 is CASRFRANTEAFF. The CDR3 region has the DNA TGTGCCAGCAGATTCAGGGCCAACACTGAAGCTTTCTTT.